This note documents a single TCR beta chain sequence. Its antigen is currently not known. No base-level quality is on record; no much larger clone is a single base apart. The sample originates from a study of OX40 agonist ivuxolimab in advanced cancers. For context, the study as a whole: Ivuxolimab was an agonistic, fully human IgG2 monoclonal antibody directed against OX40 (CD134), a costimulatory receptor. Intravenous ivuxolimab was administered to patients every 2 weeks at six dose levels: 0.01, 0.1, 0.3, 1.5, 3 and 10 mg/kg. Of the 50 or so patients in dose escalation, 19 had hepatocellular carcinoma, about 15 had melanoma, 9 had renal cell carcinoma and 9 had head and neck cancer. In the dose-escalation cohort, approximately 82% of patients were male, and the mean age was around 60 years with a range of about 20 to 79. Patients were allowed to have had prior anti-PD-1, anti-PD-L1 or anti-CTLA-4 therapy, and less than 45% of the dose-escalation patients had previously received checkpoint inhibitors. Partial responses occurred in three dose-escalation patients: two with cutaneous melanoma and one with hepatocellular carcinoma. The purpose of peripheral TCRbeta sequencing was to test whether ivuxolimab changed TCR sequence diversity and led to clonal T-cell expansion. The paper describes the monotherapy dose-escalation part (N = 52 patients) of the phase I trial of ivuxolimab. The investigation overall reported the following: In the 0.1-3.0 mg/kg groups, partial responders were among the patients with the lowest normalized peripheral clonal expansion, particularly in CD8+ T cells. Low levels of normalized T-cell clonal expansion were also seen in some patients who did not respond. At doses from 0.1 to 3.0 mg/kg, clonal expansion was seen in both CD4+ and CD8+ blood T cells between baseline and week 6. Which antigens the clonally expanded peripheral T cells were specific for was not determined. On average, CD8+ T cells showed more expanded clones than CD4+ T cells after ivuxolimab.

The germline V gene (reference sequence) specifies LNHDA as CDR1 and SQIVND as CDR2. The CDR3 measures 17 amino acids from cysteine to phenylalanine. This entry keeps only the CDR3 DNA: 51 bases, framed from base 1. V is reduced by 10 bases and J by 1 base, leaving a spacing of 25 bases between them. For sequencing of the TCRbeta CDR3 region, genomic DNA was extracted from the sorted cells. TCRbeta CDR3 regions were sequenced using the immunoSEQ Assay. TCRdb mirrors the immuneACCESS table, restricted to in-frame sequences. Some clones are absent from its copies; in checked studies, under half trace to an unresolved V gene, and the reason for the others is unknown. Recorded for this sample are some 30,000 clones; around 90% of them occurred a single time. The biggest ten clones account for about 9% of the sample. The trial excluded patients who had a history of autoimmune disease or who were on systemic immunosuppression. In every dose cohort, peripheral blood was drawn for TCR sequencing at baseline, cycle 4 day 1, and cycle 7 day 1. The samples were taken from a phase I, first-in-human, multicenter, open-label dose-escalation trial of ivuxolimab. Adults with locally advanced or metastatic head and neck squamous cell, hepatocellular, melanoma or renal cell carcinoma were enrolled in the trial. CD4+ and CD8+ T cells were sorted separately from peripheral blood before TCR sequencing.

The sample was CD4+ or CD8+ T cells sorted from blood, taken in a trial of the OX40 agonist ivuxolimab. The chain is assembled from TRBV19 and TRBJ1-1, and TRBD1 may be the D gene, going by 6 matching bases. The TCR comes from an adult with an advanced solid tumor such as melanoma, head and neck, liver or kidney cancer. The nucleotide sequence is TGTGCCACTATGCGGCCCGGGCAGGGGATTTGGAACACTGAAGCTTTCTTT. Its translation reads: CATMRPGQGIWNTEAFF.